The present TCR beta chain was sequenced within a study of shared clonotypes between healthy human individuals. Findings and caveats of the study: Limitation of the genetic and exposure-history diversity represented came from the few donors.

The CDR3 covers 16 residues. V was pared by 3 bases and J by 1 base, with 7 bases of the junction left unmatched. Germline V gene data show CDR1 as KGHSH and CDR2 as LQKENI. Investigators spread the genomic DNA of each subset evenly over several immunoSEQ plates. Clones were sequenced by immunoSEQ multiplex PCR, and TCRdb holds only the in-frame ones, with some missing. Here the sample spans a few million clones, 90% to 95% being singletons. A note on this clone: Its target is unknown.

Sequencing used naive CD4+ T cells from PBMCs. The subset is: CD45RA+ positively selected. The rearrangement joins TRBV18 to TRBJ2-5; 8 bases are a match to TRBD2. The TCR comes from a man aged 18 to 29 in good health. Some clones in this sample may be carry-over from other donors' samples. The CDR3: CASSPVYSGTQETQYF. The CDR3, as DNA: TGTGCCAGCTCACCGGTATATAGCGGGACCCAAGAGACCCAGTACTTC.